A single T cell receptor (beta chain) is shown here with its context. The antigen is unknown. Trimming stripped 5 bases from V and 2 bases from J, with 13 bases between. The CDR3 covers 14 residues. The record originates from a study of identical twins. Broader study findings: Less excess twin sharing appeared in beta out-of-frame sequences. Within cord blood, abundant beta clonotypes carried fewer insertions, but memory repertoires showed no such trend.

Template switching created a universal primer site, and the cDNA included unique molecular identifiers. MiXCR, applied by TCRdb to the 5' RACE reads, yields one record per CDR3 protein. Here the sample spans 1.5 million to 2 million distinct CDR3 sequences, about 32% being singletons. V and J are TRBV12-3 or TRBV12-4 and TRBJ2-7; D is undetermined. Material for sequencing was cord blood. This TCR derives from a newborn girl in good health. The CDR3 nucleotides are TGTGCCAGCAGTCAGCCTCGGACGGCCTACGAGCAGTACTTC. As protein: CASSQPRTAYEQYF.